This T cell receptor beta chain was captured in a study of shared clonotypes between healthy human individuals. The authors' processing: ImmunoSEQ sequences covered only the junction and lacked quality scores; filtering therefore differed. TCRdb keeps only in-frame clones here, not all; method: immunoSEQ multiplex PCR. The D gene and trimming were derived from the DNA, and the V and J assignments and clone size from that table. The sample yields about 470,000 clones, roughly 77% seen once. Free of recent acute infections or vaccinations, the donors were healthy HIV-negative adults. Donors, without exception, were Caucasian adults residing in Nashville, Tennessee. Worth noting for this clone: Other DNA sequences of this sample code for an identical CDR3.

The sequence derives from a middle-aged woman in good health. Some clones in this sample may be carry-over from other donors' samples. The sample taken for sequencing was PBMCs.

CDR3 sequence: CASSLGTNNQPQHF. The CDR3 bases are TGTGCCAGCAGCTTAGGGACAAACAATCAGCCCCAGCATTTT. This rearrangement joins TRBV7-9 to TRBJ1-5; D might be TRBD1 (5 bases). The CDR3 is made up of 14 amino acids. The V end was cut by 1 base, the J end by 3 bases, with 7 bases between. The germline gives CDR1 SEHNR, CDR2 FQNEAQ (reference sequence). The full variable domain, in which reference TRBV7-9 and TRBJ1-5 provide the parts outside the CDR3, is DTGVSQNPRHKITKRGQNVTFRCDPISEHNRLYWYRQTLGQGPEFLTYFQNEAQLEKSRLLSDRFSAERPKGSFSTLEIQRTEQGDSAMYLCASSLGTNNQPQHFGDGTRLSIL.